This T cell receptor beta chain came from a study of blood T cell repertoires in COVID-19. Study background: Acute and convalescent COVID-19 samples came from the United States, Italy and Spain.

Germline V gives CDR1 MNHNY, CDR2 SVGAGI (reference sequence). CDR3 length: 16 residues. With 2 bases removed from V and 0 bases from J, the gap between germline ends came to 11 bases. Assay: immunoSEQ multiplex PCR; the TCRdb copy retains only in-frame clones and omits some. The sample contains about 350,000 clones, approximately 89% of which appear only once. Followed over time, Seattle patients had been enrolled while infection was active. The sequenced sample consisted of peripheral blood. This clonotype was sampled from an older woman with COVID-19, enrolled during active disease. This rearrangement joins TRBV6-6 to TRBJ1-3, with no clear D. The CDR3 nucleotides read TGTGCCAGCAGTTACCAGGCGATCCTCTCTGGAAACACCATATATTTT. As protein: CASSYQAILSGNTIYF.